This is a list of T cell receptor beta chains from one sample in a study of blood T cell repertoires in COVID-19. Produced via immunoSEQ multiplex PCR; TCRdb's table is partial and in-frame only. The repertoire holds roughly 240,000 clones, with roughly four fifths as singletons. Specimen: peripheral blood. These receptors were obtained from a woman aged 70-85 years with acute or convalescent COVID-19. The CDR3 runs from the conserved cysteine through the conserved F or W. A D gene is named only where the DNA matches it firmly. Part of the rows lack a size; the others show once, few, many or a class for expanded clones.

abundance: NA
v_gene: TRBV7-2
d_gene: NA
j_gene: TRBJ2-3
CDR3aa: CASSSDLDTQYF
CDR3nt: TGTGCCAGCAGCTCAGATTTGGATACGCAGTATTTT

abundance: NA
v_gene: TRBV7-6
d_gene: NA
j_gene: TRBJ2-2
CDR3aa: CASSLVHRVNTGELFF
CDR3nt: TGTGCCAGCAGCTTAGTACACAGGGTGAACACCGGGGAGCTGTTTTTT

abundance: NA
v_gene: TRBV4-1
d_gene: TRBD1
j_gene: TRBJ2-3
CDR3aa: CASSRTGASTDTQYF
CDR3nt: TGCGCCAGCAGCCGGACAGGCGCTAGCACAGATACGCAGTATTTT

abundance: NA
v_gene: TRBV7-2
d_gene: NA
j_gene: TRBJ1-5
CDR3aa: CASSPQGNQPQHF
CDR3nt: TGTGCCAGCAGCCCACAGGGAAATCAGCCCCAGCATTTT

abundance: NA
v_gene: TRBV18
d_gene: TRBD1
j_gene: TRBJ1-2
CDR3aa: CASSSPGGAGGYTF
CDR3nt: TGTGCCAGCTCATCTCCAGGGGGCGCAGGCGGCTACACCTTC

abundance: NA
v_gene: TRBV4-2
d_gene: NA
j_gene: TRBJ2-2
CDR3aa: CASSQVSIQSNTGELFF
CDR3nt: TGTGCCAGCAGCCAAGTTAGTATACAGTCGAACACCGGGGAGCTGTTTTTT

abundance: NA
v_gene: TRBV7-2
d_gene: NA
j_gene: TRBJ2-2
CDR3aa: CASSTNTGELFF
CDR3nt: TGTGCCAGCAGCACAAACACCGGGGAGCTGTTTTTT

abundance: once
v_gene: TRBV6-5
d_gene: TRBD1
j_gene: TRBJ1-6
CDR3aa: CASTPQQGANSPLHF
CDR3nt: TGTGCCAGCACCCCACAACAGGGGGCGAATTCACCCCTCCACTTT

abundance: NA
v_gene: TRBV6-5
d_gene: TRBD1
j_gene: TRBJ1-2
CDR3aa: CASSIWTGSYF
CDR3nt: TGTGCCAGCAGTATCTGGACAGGAAGCTACTTC

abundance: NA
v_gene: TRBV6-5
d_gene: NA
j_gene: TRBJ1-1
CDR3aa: CASSGRRGLYTEAFF
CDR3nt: TGTGCCAGCAGCGGTCGCAGGGGATTATACACTGAAGCTTTCTTT

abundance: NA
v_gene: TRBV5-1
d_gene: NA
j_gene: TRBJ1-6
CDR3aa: CASSPTPGANSPLHF
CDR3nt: TGCGCCAGCAGCCCGACGCCAGGGGCTAATTCACCCCTCCACTTT

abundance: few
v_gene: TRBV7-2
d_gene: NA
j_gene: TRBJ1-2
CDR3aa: CASSLGGTKNGYTF
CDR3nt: TGTGCCAGCAGCTTAGGTGGGACTAAGAATGGCTACACCTTC

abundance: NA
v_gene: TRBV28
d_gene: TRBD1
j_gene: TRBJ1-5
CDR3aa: CASSLFSLDRGGNQPQHF
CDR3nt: TGTGCCAGCAGTTTATTCAGTCTGGACAGGGGAGGCAATCAGCCCCAGCATTTT

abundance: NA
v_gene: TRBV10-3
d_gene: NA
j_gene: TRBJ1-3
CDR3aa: CAISVGAGNTIYF
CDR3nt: TGTGCCATCAGTGTAGGGGCCGGAAACACCATATATTTT

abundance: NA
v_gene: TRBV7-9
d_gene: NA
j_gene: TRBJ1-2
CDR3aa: CASTQSGEYGYTF
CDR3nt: TGTGCCAGCACCCAGTCCGGGGAGTATGGCTACACCTTC

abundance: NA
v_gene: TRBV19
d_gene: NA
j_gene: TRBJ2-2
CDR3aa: CASSTPGVGELFF
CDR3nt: TGTGCCAGTAGTACCCCGGGAGTCGGGGAGCTGTTTTTT